The 6 T cell receptor beta chains presented below share a single source sample, sequenced in a study of identical twins. TCRdb called the 5' RACE reads again in MiXCR, with one record for every CDR3 protein. The table records some 600,000 distinct CDR3 sequences, roughly 7.2% of them present only once. These same records also appear under a second study, on yellow fever vaccine responses in identical twins.

The sequenced sample consisted of PBMCs. The receptors were sampled from a woman younger than 35 in good health.

The V gene is TRBV10-3, the J gene TRBJ2-6; D is unresolved. CDR1 ENHRY and CDR2 SYGVKD come from the germline V gene. The V end was cut by 5 bases, the J end by 2 bases, with 1 base between. The CDR3 sequence is 12 residues long. CDR3: CAISTGANVLTF. CDR3 in DNA: TGTGCCATCAGTACTGGGGCCAACGTCCTGACTTTC.

The V gene is TRBV20-1, the J gene TRBJ2-7; 7 bases line up with TRBD1. CDR1 and CDR2 (germline): DFQATT, SNEGSKA (reference sequence). The length of the CDR3 is 9 residues. The CDR3 DNA sequence: TGCAGTCCCGAGGGGGCCCCAGTCGTC. It codes for CSPEGAPVV.

V and J are TRBV4-1 and TRBJ2-7, with 10 bases fitting TRBD2. Germline V gene data show CDR1 as MGHRA and CDR2 as YSYEKL. The CDR3 is 16 amino acids. With V trimmed by 2 bases and J by 3 bases, 7 bases remained unmatched. The CDR3 DNA reads as TGCGCCAGCAGCCAAAGCGGGGGGGCGCAGGGCTACGAGCAGTACTTC. Its protein product is CASSQSGGAQGYEQYF.

This clonotype was found a few times. CDR3 region: CASSPIREGGKLFF. The CDR3 DNA sequence: TGTGCCAGCAGCCCAATCCGGGAGGGGGGAAAACTGTTTTTT. V is TRBV3-1 and J is TRBJ1-4, with a weak D call TRBD1 (6 bases). The germline CDR1 and CDR2 sequences are LGHDT and YNNKEL (reference sequence). The CDR3 length is 14 residues. The V end was cut by 4 bases, the J end by 10 bases, with 16 bases between.

This clonotype came up a few times. The chain employs TRBV20-1 and TRBJ2-1, with 12 bases that match TRBD2. Germline V gene lookup returns CDR1 DFQATT and CDR2 SNEGSKA (reference sequence). Trimming cost V 0 bases and J 4 bases; bases outside gene matches: 13. The CDR3 has 19 residues. CDR3 sequence: CSARDNVASGRAQYNEQFF. CDR3 DNA: TGCAGTGCTAGAGATAACGTGGCTAGCGGGAGGGCCCAATACAATGAGCAGTTCTTC.

This CDR3 reads CASSQGRPGQGETQYF. The CDR3 DNA is TGTGCCAGCAGCCAAGGTCGTCCGGGACAGGGTGAGACCCAGTACTTC. The chain couples TRBV3-1 to TRBJ2-5; the match to TRBD1 covers 9 bases. J gave up 5 bases and V 1 base, and 8 bases lay outside the gene matches. The CDR3 consists of 16 residues. Per germline, CDR1 LGHDT and CDR2 YNNKEL (reference sequence).